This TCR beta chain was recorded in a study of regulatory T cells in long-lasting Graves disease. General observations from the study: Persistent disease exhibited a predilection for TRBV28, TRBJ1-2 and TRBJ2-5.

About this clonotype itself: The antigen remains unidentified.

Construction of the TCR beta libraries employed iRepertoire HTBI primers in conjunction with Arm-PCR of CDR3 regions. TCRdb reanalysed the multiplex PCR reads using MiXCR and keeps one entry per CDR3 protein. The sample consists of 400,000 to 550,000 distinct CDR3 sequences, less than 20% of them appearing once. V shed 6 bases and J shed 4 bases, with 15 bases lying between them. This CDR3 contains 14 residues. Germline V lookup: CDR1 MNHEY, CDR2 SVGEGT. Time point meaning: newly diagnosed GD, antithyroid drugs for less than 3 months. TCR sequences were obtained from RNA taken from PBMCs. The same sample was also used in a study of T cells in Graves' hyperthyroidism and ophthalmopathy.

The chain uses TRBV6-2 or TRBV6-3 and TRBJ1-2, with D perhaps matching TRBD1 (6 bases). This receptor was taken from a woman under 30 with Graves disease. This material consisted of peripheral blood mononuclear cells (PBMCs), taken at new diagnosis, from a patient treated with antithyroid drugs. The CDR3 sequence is CASRGSGHFYGYTF. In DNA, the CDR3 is TGTGCCAGCAGGGGATCGGGACATTTCTATGGCTACACCTTC.